This T cell receptor (beta chain) was sequenced in a study of blood T cell repertoires in COVID-19. Repertoires were generated with immunoSEQ multiplex PCR, while TCRdb's copy carries only in-frame clones and drops some. Of approximately 150,000 clones in the sample, about 86% were seen once. The V end lost 6 bases, the J end lost 0 bases, and 11 bases lay between the germline ends. CDR1 and CDR2 from the germline V gene are LNHDA and SQIVND (reference sequence). This CDR3 spans 14 amino acids. The sample comprised peripheral blood. The sequence derives from an older woman with acute or convalescent COVID-19. This chain uses TRBV19 with TRBJ1-2; the D gene is possibly TRBD1 (6 bases). The CDR3 DNA is TGTGCCAGTAGCTTGGACAGCACTAACTATGGCTACACCTTC. It specifies CASSLDSTNYGYTF. Based on the CDR3 plus reference TRBV19 and TRBJ1-2, the full variable domain is DGGITQSPKYLFRKEGQNVTLSCEQNLNHDAMYWYRQDPGQGLRLIYYSQIVNDFQKGDIAEGYSVSREKKESFPLTVTSAQKNPTAFYLCASSLDSTNYGYTFGSGTRLTVV.